This passage covers 21 T cell receptor beta chains from one sample sequenced in a study of regulatory T cells in long-lasting Graves disease. Regarding time point: newly diagnosed GD, antithyroid drugs for less than 3 months. Following extraction of RNA from PBMCs, that RNA was used to make the TCR library. CDR3 regions were amplified by Arm-PCR using iRepertoire HTBI primers to build TCR beta libraries. TCRdb recomputed calls from the multiplex PCR reads with MiXCR, one row per CDR3 protein. Among some 560,000 distinct CDR3 sequences listed, more than 15% were seen once. Separately, the same data were catalogued under a study of T cells in Graves' hyperthyroidism and ophthalmopathy.

This material consisted of peripheral blood mononuclear cells (PBMCs), taken at new diagnosis, from a patient treated with antithyroid drugs. All receptors come from a woman aged 35-65 years with Graves disease.

This clonotype was detected many times. The rearrangement uses TRBV10-3 and TRBJ1-1, with D unclear. V was clipped by 3 bases and J by 6 bases, with 11 bases between them. Germline values: CDR1 ENHRY, CDR2 SYGVKD. The CDR3 is 13 amino acids. CDR3 DNA sequence: TGTGCCATCAGTGATAAGAGGGTCTCTGAAGCTTTCTTT. It specifies CAISDKRVSEAFF.

There are a few counts of this clonotype. J is TRBJ1-1 and V is TRBV5-1; tentatively, D is TRBD1 (6 bases). The CDR3 contains 15 residues. The V gene's germline CDR1 is SGHRS and CDR2 YFSETQ. V was pared by 0 bases and J by 2 bases, with 11 bases between. The CDR3 spells CASSLAGQKNTEAFF. CDR3 nucleotide sequence: TGCGCCAGCAGCTTGGCCGGACAGAAAAACACTGAAGCTTTCTTT.

This clonotype was observed many times. The V gene is TRBV12-3 or TRBV12-4, the J gene TRBJ1-1; D not certain. This CDR3 region has 13 residues. The ends were cut back, 0 bases at V and 6 bases at J, with 8 bases in the middle. The CDR3 protein is CASSLAREAEAFF. In nucleotides, the CDR3 is TGTGCCAGCAGTTTAGCGCGAGAGGCTGAAGCTTTCTTT.

This chain links TRBV3-1 with TRBJ2-1, with D perhaps matching TRBD1 (5 bases). Trimming took 1 base from V and 10 from J, leaving 11 bases between them. The CDR3 length is 13 residues. Germline CDR1 is LGHDT and CDR2 is YNNKEL (reference sequence). As DNA, the CDR3 is TGTGCCAGCAGCCAAGCAGGGCTCTACGAGCAGTTCTTC. Its translation: CASSQAGLYEQFF.

This clonotype was recorded at least ten times. The rearrangement links TRBV4-1 to TRBJ1-6; D may be TRBD1 (5 bases). Germline loops: CDR1 MGHRA, CDR2 YSYEKL. V lost 1 base and J 14 bases, leaving 15 bases between the germline ends. The CDR3 loop spans 14 amino acids. CDR3 in amino acids: CASSQGAGQVTLHF. The DNA of the CDR3 is TGCGCCAGCAGCCAAGGAGCAGGGCAGGTGACCCTCCACTTT.

This clonotype was observed a handful of times. The chain uses TRBV12-5 and TRBJ2-7; perhaps TRBD1 as D (6 bases). The length of the CDR3 is 15 residues. Trimming removed 6 bases from V and 4 bases from J, with 19 bases in between. CDR1 is LGHNT, CDR2 FRNRAP, per germline. Here the CDR3 DNA reads TGTGCTAGTGGCCAAAGGTCGGGACAAATTTACGAGCAGTACTTC. Translated, it gives CASGQRSGQIYEQYF.

This clonotype was observed many times. V usage is TRBV6-5 and J usage is TRBJ1-6; D remains ambiguous. Germline V CDR1 and CDR2: MNHEY, SVGAGI. V lost 4 bases, J lost 9 bases, and 22 bases lay in between. This CDR3 has 17 residues. The DNA of the CDR3 is TGTGCCAGCAGTTTCTGGTGGAACCTCCTAAGTGGTTCACCCCTCCACTTT. This encodes CASSFWWNLLSGSPLHF.

There are many counts of this clonotype. The genes are TRBV28 and TRBJ1-5; perhaps TRBD1 as D (5 bases). Trimming removed 11 bases at V and 6 bases at J, with 17 bases between. The V gene's germline CDR1 is MDHEN and CDR2 SYDVKM. The CDR3 covers 13 residues. CDR3 nucleotide sequence: TGTGCCGGTGGGACTCCCACCCCTCAGCCCCAGCATTTT. Its translation: CAGGTPTPQPQHF.

The J gene is TRBJ2-1, the V gene TRBV6-1, with 13 bases that match TRBD2. The junction had 6 bases not matched to a gene; V was cut back by 4 bases and J by 9 bases. This CDR3 comprises 15 residues. Germline V gene sequence: CDR1 MNHNS, CDR2 SASEGT. The CDR3 DNA reads TGTGCCAGCAGTGCCCTACTAGCGGGGGGGTTTGAGCAGTTCTTC. This translates into CASSALLAGGFEQFF.

The V gene is TRBV29-1, the J gene TRBJ2-5; possibly TRBD1 for D (6 bases). The CDR3 is 15 residues long. Germline CDR1 and CDR2: SQVTM and ANQGSEA. Trimming took off 7 bases at V and 0 bases at J, with 18 bases between the two ends. Here the CDR3 DNA reads TGCAGCGCCGCCGGTGGGGGCCCGTACCAAGAGACCCAGTACTTC. Encoded protein: CSAAGGGPYQETQYF. Full variable domain (outside the CDR3, taken from reference TRBV29-1 and TRBJ2-5): SAVISQKPSRDICQRGTSLTIQCQVDSQVTMMFWYRQQPGQSLTLIATANQGSEATYESGFVIDKFPISRPNLTFSTLTVSNMSPEDSSIYLCSAAGGGPYQETQYFGPGTRLLVL.

This clonotype was counted many times. The rearrangement joins TRBV7-3 to TRBJ2-3; D might be TRBD2 (5 bases). This CDR3 spans 14 amino acids. V lost 5 bases and J 1 base, leaving 10 bases between the germline ends. The germline CDR1 and CDR2 sequences are SGHTA and FQGTGA. CDR3 DNA sequence: TGTGCCAGCAGCCCCCTGGGAGGCACAGATACGCAGTATTTT. It encodes CASSPLGGTDTQYF.

This clonotype was seen a few times. This chain joins TRBV27 and TRBJ2-1; 12 positions agree with TRBD1. Germline values: CDR1 MNHEY, CDR2 SMNVEV (reference sequence). The V segment lost 1 base and the J segment 7 bases; nucleotides outside the gene matches: 5. The CDR3 extends over 16 amino acids. CDR3 in DNA: TGTGCCAGCAGTTTATTTCTGGGACAGGGGGCAAATGAGCAGTTCTTC. Amino acid sequence: CASSLFLGQGANEQFF.

This clonotype showed up just a few times. The rearrangement joins TRBV7-9 to TRBJ2-5; 8 bases are shared with TRBD1. Germline CDR1 reads SEHNR; CDR2 reads FQNEAQ (reference sequence). V shed 5 bases and J 4 bases; nucleotides not matched to a gene: 12. The CDR3 contains 16 residues. The CDR3 coding sequence is TGTGCCAGCAGCCCTTTGCAGGGGGCCGAAGGAGAGACCCAGTACTTC. Translation: CASSPLQGAEGETQYF. The full variable domain, with the rest looked up from reference TRBV7-9 and TRBJ2-5, is DTGVSQNPRHKITKRGQNVTFRCDPISEHNRLYWYRQTLGQGPEFLTYFQNEAQLEKSRLLSDRFSAERPKGSFSTLEIQRTEQGDSAMYLCASSPLQGAEGETQYFGPGTRLLVL.

The J gene is TRBJ2-1, the V gene TRBV20-1; a possible D gene is TRBD1 (5 bases). V was trimmed by 7 bases and J by 7 bases, leaving 8 bases between them. Germline-derived CDR1 and CDR2 are DFQATT and SNEGSKA (reference sequence). The CDR3 loop spans 10 amino acids. The CDR3 region is CSGQGNEQFF. CDR3 in DNA: TGCAGTGGGCAGGGAAATGAGCAGTTCTTC.

This clonotype has a count of ten or more. This chain connects TRBV2 to TRBJ1-6; possibly TRBD1 for D (5 bases). Deletions cut 4 bases from V and 7 bases from J, with 8 bases between. In germline, CDR1 is SNHLY, CDR2 FYNNEI. The CDR3 covers 13 residues. CDR3 sequence: CASSAGINSPLHF. In DNA, the CDR3 is TGTGCCAGCAGTGCAGGGATCAATTCACCCCTCCACTTT.

This clonotype was detected once. CDR3 coding DNA: TGTGGCTCGGCGGCTTACAAAGAGACCCAGTACTTC. Its translation is CGSAAYKETQYF. The chain employs TRBV6-1 and TRBJ2-5, with D uncertain. Per the germline V gene, CDR1 is MNHNS and CDR2 is SASEGT. The CDR3 has 12 amino acids.

This clonotype has only a few counts. This sequence joins TRBV3-1 and TRBJ1-1; D is unresolved. Germline V CDR1 and CDR2: LGHDT, YNNKEL (reference sequence). CDR3 length: 13 residues. With 3 bases removed from V and 10 bases from J, the gap between germline ends came to 15 bases. The CDR3 DNA reads as TGTGCCAGCAGCCAGGATGTGTTGGGCTTAGCTTTCTTT. The encoded protein is CASSQDVLGLAFF.

This clonotype was seen a handful of times. This chain joins TRBV10-2 and TRBJ2-2, with TRBD1 matching 11 bases. Looked up from germline, CDR1 is WSHSY and CDR2 is SAAADI. The CDR3 is 15 amino acids. J lost 6 bases, V lost 2 bases, and 2 bases had no gene match. The chain's CDR3 is CASSETGQGAGELFF. The CDR3, as DNA: TGCGCCAGCAGTGAGACGGGACAGGGGGCCGGGGAGCTGTTTTTT.

The rearrangement links TRBV29-1 to TRBJ2-5, with TRBD2 matching 7 bases. Losses at the gene ends were 2 bases for V and 4 bases for J; bases not matched to a gene: 4. Germline V gene sequence: CDR1 SQVTM, CDR2 ANQGSEA. There are 13 residues in the CDR3. This CDR3 is CSVEYRGVETQYF. The CDR3 DNA sequence: TGCAGCGTTGAATATCGGGGGGTAGAGACCCAGTACTTC. The entire variable domain, with the rest obtained from reference TRBV29-1 and TRBJ2-5, is as follows: SAVISQKPSRDICQRGTSLTIQCQVDSQVTMMFWYRQQPGQSLTLIATANQGSEATYESGFVIDKFPISRPNLTFSTLTVSNMSPEDSSIYLCSVEYRGVETQYFGPGTRLLVL.

The CDR3 DNA reads TGCAGTGCTAGTTCGGGGGCCAAAAACATTCAGTACTTC. Encoded protein: CSASSGAKNIQYF. The chain is built from TRBV20-1 and TRBJ2-4, with D possibly TRBD2 on 5 matching bases. Germline-derived CDR1 and CDR2 are DFQATT and SNEGSKA (reference sequence). CDR3 length equals 13 residues. The ends were cut back, 3 bases at V and 1 base at J, with 7 bases in the middle.

This clonotype was seen a handful of times. The chain employs TRBV6-2 or TRBV6-3 and TRBJ2-1; D unresolved. The CDR3 is made up of 11 amino acids. V shed 6 bases and J shed 6 bases, with 6 bases lying between them. In germline, CDR1 is MNHEY, CDR2 SVGEGT. CDR3 protein: CASRASNEQFF. CDR3 nucleotide sequence: TGTGCCAGCAGAGCATCCAATGAGCAGTTCTTC.